This TCR beta chain came from a study of vaccination and CD4 T cells after COVID-19. Sequencing of DNA taken from cultured CD4+ T cells relied on the Oncomine TCR Beta short-read assay. TCRdb itself ran the PCR reads through MiXCR, one entry per CDR3 protein. The data contain around 4,200 distinct CDR3 sequences, over 40% of them seen just once; the ten biggest clones take up roughly a fifth. The V end was cut by 0 bases, the J end by 11 bases, with 10 bases between. Germline V gives CDR1 MNHNS, CDR2 SASEGT. The CDR3 sequence is 12 residues long. As for treatment: approximately nine-day PBMC culture with coronavirus spike peptide pools or control peptides (ViraFEST assay). Concerning this clonotype: What it binds is unknown.

The source is a human donor who had recovered from COVID-19. The rearrangement links TRBV6-1 to TRBJ1-1, with D uncertain. Sequencing was done on a sample of CD4+ T cells from blood, cultured in vitro. The CDR3 here is CASSEASSGAFF. The CDR3 DNA reads as TGTGCCAGCAGTGAAGCCAGTTCTGGGGCTTTCTTT.